The next 23 T cell receptor beta chains were all read from a single sample in a study of OX40 agonist ivuxolimab in advanced cancers. Measured with immunoSEQ multiplex PCR; TCRdb has only the in-frame clones, and not every one. The data contain about 70,000 clones, around nine tenths of them singletons. This specimen was CD4+ or CD8+ T cells sorted from blood, taken in a trial of the OX40 agonist ivuxolimab. These receptors originate from an adult with an advanced solid tumor such as melanoma, head and neck, liver or kidney cancer.

The genes are TRBV19 and TRBJ1-6, with 12 bases aligning to TRBD1. CDR3 length equals 16 residues. The germline V gene encodes CDR1 LNHDA and CDR2 SQIVND (reference sequence). V dropped 5 bases and J dropped 8; count of bases not matched to a gene: 7. CDR3 DNA sequence: TGTGCCAGTAGTTCTTTCGGGACAGGGGGCGATTCACCCCTCCACTTT. The encoded protein is CASSSFGTGGDSPLHF. The full variable domain, its missing parts supplied by reference TRBV19 and TRBJ1-6, is DGGITQSPKYLFRKEGQNVTLSCEQNLNHDAMYWYRQDPGQGLRLIYYSQIVNDFQKGDIAEGYSVSREKKESFPLTVTSAQKNPTAFYLCASSSFGTGGDSPLHFGNGTRLTVT.

V gene TRBV18 combines with J gene TRBJ2-2, with D uncertain. Trimming shortened V by 0 bases and J by 4 bases, and 3 bases separated the two germline ends. The CDR3 is made up of 13 amino acids. CDR1 KGHSH and CDR2 LQKENI come from the germline V gene. The CDR3 sequence is CASSPPSTGELFF. In DNA, the CDR3 is TGTGCCAGCTCACCACCGTCCACCGGGGAGCTGTTTTTT.

The V and J genes are TRBV5-1 and TRBJ2-1; D unresolved. The ends were cut back, 4 bases at V and 5 bases at J, with 19 bases in the middle. The CDR3 loop spans 16 amino acids. Germline assignment: CDR1 SGHRS and CDR2 YFSETQ. CDR3 sequence reads: CASSPLRPLADNEQFF. The CDR3 nucleotides are TGCGCCAGCAGCCCCTTGCGTCCACTCGCGGACAATGAGCAGTTCTTC. Together with reference TRBV5-1 and TRBJ2-1, the CDR3 gives the full variable domain: KAGVTQTPRYLIKTRGQQVTLSCSPISGHRSVSWYQQTPGQGLQFLFEYFSETQRNKGNFPGRFSGRQFSNSRSEMNVSTLELGDSALYLCASSPLRPLADNEQFFGPGTRLTVL.

The sample holds one count of this clone. J is TRBJ2-6 and V is TRBV6-1, with D unclear. Germline V lookup: CDR1 MNHNS, CDR2 SASEGT. V lost 2 bases and J 4 bases, leaving 9 bases between the germline ends. The length of the CDR3 is 15 residues. In DNA form, the CDR3 reads TGTGCCAGCAGTGAATGGGCGCAAGGGGCCAACGTCCTGACTTTC. It is translated as CASSEWAQGANVLTF.

This chain connects TRBV14 to TRBJ1-1, with 10 bases lining up with TRBD1. The CDR3 covers 13 residues. V shed 0 bases and J 10 bases; nucleotides not matched to a gene: 2. The germline V gene encodes CDR1 SGHDN and CDR2 FVKESK. CDR3 coding DNA: TGTGCCAGCAGCCAAGATGACAGGGGGCGAGCTTTCTTT. It yields the protein CASSQDDRGRAFF.

The chain couples TRBV11-3 to TRBJ2-1, with 7 bases fitting TRBD2. The junction had 12 bases not matched to a gene; V was cut back by 5 bases and J by 2 bases. The V gene's germline CDR1 is SGHNT and CDR2 YENEEA. The CDR3 length is 17 residues. CDR3 bases: TGTGCCAGCAGCCCGGGCCGGTGGGGGACTACCTACAATGAGCAGTTCTTC. Its translation is CASSPGRWGTTYNEQFF.

V usage is TRBV11-2 and J usage is TRBJ1-4; 9 nucleotides align to TRBD1. The CDR3 spans 14 residues. Germline V gene data show CDR1 as SGHAT and CDR2 as FQNNGV. Unmatched junction bases numbered 5, after V lost 5 bases and J lost 7 bases. The CDR3 sequence is CASSLGQGGEKLFF. CDR3 nucleotides: TGTGCCAGCAGCCTGGGACAGGGCGGTGAAAAACTGTTTTTT.

The sample holds one count of this clone. The rearrangement uses TRBV6-6 and TRBJ1-2; 10 bases match TRBD1. This CDR3 comprises 15 residues. The trim removed 4 bases at V and 7 bases at J, leaving 9 bases unmatched. Germline V gene sequence: CDR1 MNHNY, CDR2 SVGAGI (reference sequence). CDR3 residues: CASSSGQGVFGGYTF. CDR3 bases: TGTGCCAGCAGTTCCGGACAGGGGGTTTTTGGTGGCTACACCTTC.

This rearrangement joins TRBV5-1 to TRBJ2-1; TRBD2 agrees at 7 bases. The CDR3 is 14 residues long. J was trimmed by 5 bases and V by 2 bases; bases with no gene match: 4. Germline lookup yields CDR1 SGHRS and CDR2 YFSETQ. This chain's CDR3 is CASSLGTSDNEQFF. The CDR3 DNA sequence: TGCGCCAGCAGCTTAGGCACTAGCGACAATGAGCAGTTCTTC.

The V and J genes are TRBV19 and TRBJ2-3; TRBD2 agrees at 8 bases. CDR1 is LNHDA and CDR2 is SQIVND in the germline V gene (reference sequence). The V and J ends lost 6 bases and 0 bases, in that order; junction bases with no gene match: 8. The CDR3 extends over 16 amino acids. Written as DNA, the CDR3 is TGTGCCAGTAGCCCGGGGGGGGTATGGAGCACAGATACGCAGTATTTT. Translated: CASSPGGVWSTDTQYF. Combining the CDR3 with reference TRBV19 and TRBJ2-3 gives the whole variable domain DGGITQSPKYLFRKEGQNVTLSCEQNLNHDAMYWYRQDPGQGLRLIYYSQIVNDFQKGDIAEGYSVSREKKESFPLTVTSAQKNPTAFYLCASSPGGVWSTDTQYFGPGTRLTVL.

The gene calls are TRBV5-5 and TRBJ2-7, with TRBD1 identical over 8 bases. V lost 0 bases, J lost 2 bases, and 19 bases stayed unmatched. CDR1 is SGHKS and CDR2 is YYEKEE in the germline V gene (reference sequence). The CDR3 length is 20 residues. CDR3 residues: CASSLGIRDRLLLTTYEQYF. DNA of the CDR3: TGTGCCAGCAGCTTGGGGATCCGGGACAGGCTCCTTTTAACTACCTACGAGCAGTACTTC.

About this clone itself: At one boundary the junction diverges from the germline segment, which might be a read error. This rearrangement joins TRBV6-6 to TRBJ2-3, with TRBD2 matching 8 bases. There are 15 residues in the CDR3. Looked up from germline, CDR1 is MNHNY and CDR2 is SVGAGI (reference sequence). CDR3 DNA sequence: TGTGCCAGCATTTACGCGGCGGGAGGTTCAGATACGCAGTATTTT. Amino acids: CASIYAAGGSDTQYF.

The chain uses TRBV7-6 and TRBJ2-7, with 10 bases aligning to TRBD1. The length of the CDR3 is 15 residues. V shed 5 bases and J 4 bases; nucleotides not matched to a gene: 8. In germline, CDR1 is SGHVS, CDR2 FNYEAQ. The chain's CDR3 is CASSPWGQGRYEQYF. As DNA, the CDR3 is TGTGCCAGCAGCCCTTGGGGACAGGGGAGGTACGAGCAGTACTTC.

The CDR3 loop is CASSTVRQEGYTF. The CDR3 DNA reads TGTGCCAGCAGTACCGTCAGACAGGAAGGTTACACCTTC. The chain employs TRBV6-1 and TRBJ1-2; D might be TRBD1 (6 bases). This CDR3 is 13 amino acids long. In germline, CDR1 is MNHNS, CDR2 SASEGT. Trimming pared 5 bases from V and 11 bases from J, leaving 18 bases between.

This rearrangement joins TRBV6-5 to TRBJ2-4; the match to TRBD2 covers 10 bases. The CDR3 contains 16 residues. V lost 4 bases and J lost 1; bases outside the gene matches: 4. Germline V lookup: CDR1 MNHEY, CDR2 SVGAGI. The CDR3 loop is CASSLLAGTAKNIQYF. In nucleotides, the CDR3 is TGTGCCAGCAGTTTACTAGCGGGAACGGCCAAAAACATTCAGTACTTC.

The gene calls are TRBV28 and TRBJ2-7; 7 positions match TRBD2. V lost 2 bases to trimming and J lost 3 bases; unmatched junction nucleotides: 1. This CDR3 has 13 amino acids. The V gene's germline CDR1 is MDHEN and CDR2 SYDVKM. The CDR3 DNA is TGTGCCAGCAGTTTAGGGGGGGGCTACGAGCAGTACTTC. Protein product: CASSLGGGYEQYF.

Only a few counts were recorded for this clone. The chain uses TRBV11-2 and TRBJ1-1, with D uncertain. V lost 5 bases and J lost 7, with 11 bases in between. This CDR3 is built from 12 residues. Germline V gene data show CDR1 as SGHAT and CDR2 as FQNNGV. DNA for the CDR3: TGTGCCAGCAGCCGGGAGTCGTTTGAAGCTTTCTTT. Translating it yields CASSRESFEAFF. The full variable domain, with the rest looked up from reference TRBV11-2 and TRBJ1-1, is EAGVAQSPRYKIIEKRQSVAFWCNPISGHATLYWYQQILGQGPKLLIQFQNNGVVDDSQLPKDRFSAERLKGVDSTLKIQPAKLEDSAVYLCASSRESFEAFFGQGTRLTVV.

The rearrangement uses TRBV6-5 and TRBJ2-5; D possibly uses TRBD1 or TRBD2 (6 bases each). V shed 4 bases and J shed 5 bases, with 11 bases lying between them. CDR3 length: 13 amino acids. The germline gives CDR1 MNHEY, CDR2 SVGAGI. The CDR3 is CASSSPGAETQYF. The CDR3 DNA is TGTGCCAGCAGTTCTCCGGGGGCGGAGACCCAGTACTTC.

The chain links TRBV7-8 to TRBJ2-3, with D possibly being TRBD2 (5 bases). V was clipped by 6 bases and J by 7 bases, with 11 bases between them. This CDR3 region has 12 residues. Germline CDR1 is SGHVS and CDR2 is FQNEAQ. CDR3 DNA sequence: TGTGCCAGCAGTCGATCCGGGAATACGCAGTATTTT. Encoded protein: CASSRSGNTQYF.

The V and J genes are TRBV10-2 and TRBJ2-7; TRBD1 aligns across 7 bases. This CDR3 spans 16 amino acids. Trimming at V came to 3 bases and at J to 0 bases, leaving 8 bases not matched to a gene. The germline CDR1 and CDR2 sequences are WSHSY and SAAADI. The CDR3 loop reads CASSDSGTVSSYEQYF. CDR3 bases: TGCGCCAGCAGTGACTCCGGGACAGTAAGCTCCTACGAGCAGTACTTC.

This chain links TRBV6-5 with TRBJ2-5, with D unresolved. V dropped 6 bases and J dropped 1 base, with 3 bases sitting between them. Germline V CDR1 and CDR2: MNHEY, SVGAGI. CDR3 size: 11 residues. The DNA of the CDR3 is TGTGCCAGCAGGGTCCAAGAGACCCAGTACTTC. It translates to CASRVQETQYF.

This chain's CDR3 is CASSLGREHNSPLHF. CDR3 DNA sequence: TGCGCCAGCAGCTTGGGCAGGGAGCATAATTCACCCCTCCACTTT. The V gene is TRBV5-1, the J gene TRBJ1-6, with TRBD1 as a possible D gene (5 bases). Germline loops: CDR1 SGHRS, CDR2 YFSETQ. The CDR3 extends over 15 amino acids. The V end lost 0 bases, the J end lost 5 bases, and 9 bases lay between the germline ends.

This chain uses TRBV28 with TRBJ1-6; D not resolved. V lost 3 bases and J lost 7, with 10 bases in between. The CDR3 extends over 14 amino acids. Germline-derived CDR1 and CDR2 are MDHEN and SYDVKM. The CDR3 reads CASSFMAQNSPLHF. In nucleotides, the CDR3 is TGTGCCAGCAGTTTTATGGCACAGAATTCACCCCTCCACTTT.